The clone carrying this T cell receptor (beta chain) has at least ten counts. Its specificity is unknown. This specimen comes from a study of early T cells in non-severe SARS-CoV-2 infection. The study's findings and limits: Sequences matched to VDJdb favored anti-spike CD8 responses, while private and CD4 specificities were missed.

Unique molecular identifiers were attached to individual cDNA molecules. TCRdb re-called the 5' RACE reads through MiXCR, storing one row per CDR3 protein. The repertoire consists of 60,000 to 75,000 distinct CDR3 sequences, with 10% to 12% occurring once and the leading ten covering around 6%. Looked up from germline, CDR1 is SEHNR and CDR2 is FQNEAQ (reference sequence). V shed 1 base and J shed 6 bases, with 13 bases lying between them. The CDR3 spans 16 residues. Sequencing used whole blood, obtained at baseline. The gene calls are TRBV7-9 and TRBJ1-6; D gene ambiguous. The receptor's source is an adult who was a healthcare worker with PCR-confirmed SARS-CoV-2 infection or an uninfected control (not recorded which). CDR3 region: CASSLGARLGNSPLHF. The CDR3 region has the DNA TGTGCCAGCAGCTTAGGGGCGCGGCTGGGTAATTCACCCCTCCACTTT.